These 30 T cell receptor beta chains share one sample of origin, sequenced in a study of beta chain features in type 1 diabetes. The study, taken as a whole, reports: TCRB CDR3 length was moderately but significantly reduced in all four CD4+ subsets of Type 1 diabetes patients.

Sequencing targeted expressed TCRB transcripts, as all isolated RNA had been reverse transcribed. TCRdb keeps only in-frame clones here, not all; method: immunoSEQ multiplex PCR. The sample has approximately 250,000 clones, roughly 25% seen once; the top ten hold 0.012%. No antigen has been identified for these receptors. Specimen: naive CD4+ T cells from blood. The receptors stem from a woman aged 25 to 45 with type 1 diabetes.

This clone has only a few counts. This chain uses TRBV2 with TRBJ1-2; D is undetermined. Germline CDR1 is SNHLY and CDR2 is FYNNEI. V gave up 1 base and J gave up 3 bases, with 6 bases separating them. This CDR3 has 13 amino acids. CDR3 sequence: CASSEDRYYGYTF. The CDR3 coding sequence is TGTGCCAGCAGTGAAGACAGATACTATGGCTACACCTTC.

On this clone itself: Other DNA sequences of this sample code for an identical CDR3. The gene calls are TRBV29-1 and TRBJ2-1; tentative D call: TRBD1 (6 bases). Germline-derived CDR1 and CDR2 are SQVTM and ANQGSEA. V was cut by 5 bases and J by 4 bases, with 6 bases left in between. The CDR3 has 11 residues. The CDR3 region has the DNA TGCAGCGTTAGGGGGTACAATGAGCAGTTCTTC. Its protein is CSVRGYNEQFF.

This rearrangement joins TRBV15 to TRBJ1-5; D is undetermined. Trimming pared 1 base from V and 4 bases from J, leaving 11 bases between. The CDR3 is made up of 15 amino acids. CDR1 is LNHNV and CDR2 is YYDKDF in the germline V gene (reference sequence). Here the CDR3 reads CATSRAPTENQPQHF. The CDR3 coding sequence is TGTGCCACCAGCAGAGCACCAACTGAAAATCAGCCCCAGCATTTT. Together with reference TRBV15 and TRBJ1-5, the CDR3 gives the full variable domain: DAMVIQNPRYQVTQFGKPVTLSCSQTLNHNVMYWYQQKSSQAPKLLFHYYDKDFNNEADTPDNFQSRRPNTSFCFLDIRSPGLGDTAMYLCATSRAPTENQPQHFGDGTRLSIL.

This clone appeared a few times. The chain recombines TRBV5-1 with TRBJ2-7; TRBD1 matches at 7 bases. J gave up 1 base and V 0 bases, and 1 base lay outside the gene matches. Germline CDR1 SGHRS, CDR2 YFSETQ. This CDR3 has 14 residues. Here the CDR3 DNA reads TGCGCCAGCAGCTTGGAGGGGGCGTCCTACGAGCAGTACTTC. Amino acids: CASSLEGASYEQYF.

This chain connects TRBV28 to TRBJ2-1; TRBD1 matches 7 bases. V trimming: 2 bases; J trimming: 4 bases; junction bases outside the gene matches: 2. The CDR3 runs 14 residues. CDR1 is MDHEN, CDR2 SYDVKM, per germline. The CDR3 bases are TGTGCCAGCAGTTTAAGGGGACAGTACAATGAGCAGTTCTTC. Amino acid sequence: CASSLRGQYNEQFF.

The rearrangement links TRBV14 to TRBJ1-1; the match to TRBD1 covers 8 bases. This CDR3 is built from 14 residues. Germline CDR1 and CDR2: SGHDN and FVKESK. Trimming removed 1 base from V and 5 bases from J; junction bases left unmatched: 3. As DNA, the CDR3 is TGTGCCAGCAGCCAAGGGACAGGGTTTACTGAAGCTTTCTTT. Translation gives CASSQGTGFTEAFF.

This clone was found a few times. The chain employs TRBV30 and TRBJ2-3; 13 nucleotides agree with TRBD2. The CDR3 consists of 16 residues. V trimming: 0 bases; J trimming: 3 bases; junction bases outside the gene matches: 3. Germline CDR1 GTSNPN, CDR2 SVGIG (reference sequence). The DNA for the CDR3 is TGTGCCTGGAGTGTAACTAGCGGGAGGGGTACAGATACGCAGTATTTT. Its protein product is CAWSVTSGRGTDTQYF.

The CDR3 spells CASSVGTSDITDTQYF. CDR3 DNA sequence: TGTGCCAGCAGCGTAGGGACTAGTGATATCACAGATACGCAGTATTTT. The rearrangement uses TRBV9 and TRBJ2-3; 7 bases match TRBD2. The germline CDR1 and CDR2 sequences are SGDLS and YYNGEE. CDR3 length equals 16 residues. V was pared by 0 bases and J by 2 bases, with 6 bases of the junction left unmatched.

In DNA, the CDR3 is TGTGCCAGCAGCTGGGGGACTAGCATCGGAAACATTCAGTACTTC. Its translation: CASSWGTSIGNIQYF. The V and J genes are TRBV5-4 and TRBJ2-4, with 9 bases that match TRBD2. The CDR3 covers 15 residues. Germline CDR1 reads SGHNT; CDR2 reads YYREEE (reference sequence). Trimming removed 3 bases from V and 6 bases from J; junction bases left unmatched: 7.

This chain uses TRBV23-1 with TRBJ2-2, with 7 bases that match TRBD1. TRBV23-1 is an open reading frame, and its role is uncertain. Unmatched junction bases numbered 8, after V lost 2 bases and J lost 5 bases. This CDR3 spans 16 amino acids. The CDR3 DNA follows: TGCGCCAGCAGTCAACGACAGGGAAGTTGGACCGGGGAGCTGTTTTTT. Protein: CASSQRQGSWTGELFF.

Only one count was recorded for this clone. The chain couples TRBV9 to TRBJ2-3; 10 positions agree with TRBD1. The CDR3 runs 17 residues. The germline V gene encodes CDR1 SGDLS and CDR2 YYNGEE. Trimming at V came to 0 bases and at J to 6 bases, leaving 10 bases not matched to a gene. The DNA of the CDR3 is TGTGCCAGCAGCGTAGACGCTGCGGGGACAGGGGAGGATACGCAGTATTTT. Protein product: CASSVDAAGTGEDTQYF.

The chain employs TRBV6-5 and TRBJ1-1, with D perhaps TRBD1 (6 bases). Germline loops: CDR1 MNHEY, CDR2 SVGAGI. The ends were cut back, 2 bases at V and 2 bases at J, with 9 bases in the middle. CDR3 length: 14 residues. CDR3 coding DNA: TGTGCCAGCAGTTACGCGGACAGTAACACTGAAGCTTTCTTT. Its translation: CASSYADSNTEAFF.

The table lists this clone with a few counts. V usage is TRBV9 and J usage is TRBJ2-7, with D possibly matching TRBD2 (5 bases). Germline V lookup: CDR1 SGDLS, CDR2 YYNGEE. The CDR3 has 12 amino acids. Trimming took 3 bases from V and 10 from J, leaving 14 bases between them. The CDR3 loop reads CASSASEGPQYF. As DNA, the CDR3 is TGTGCCAGCAGCGCCAGTGAGGGCCCCCAGTACTTC.

J is TRBJ1-1 and V is TRBV30; the D is unclear. CDR1 is GTSNPN, CDR2 SVGIG, per germline (reference sequence). This CDR3 has 15 residues. Trimming left V 0 bases short and J 0 bases short, with 11 bases between. CDR3: CAWSVGSLMNTEAFF. CDR3 bases: TGTGCCTGGAGTGTGGGCAGTTTGATGAACACTGAAGCTTTCTTT.

This clone was found a few times. The V gene is TRBV29-1, the J gene TRBJ2-1, with 9 bases matching TRBD1. CDR1 SQVTM and CDR2 ANQGSEA come from the germline V gene. After removal of 6 bases from V and 14 bases from J, the junction contained 8 bases not matched to a gene. The CDR3 spans 11 residues. The CDR3 DNA follows: TGCAGCGTGTCCGAACGGGACAGGGAGTTCTTC. This translates into CSVSERDREFF.

This clone came up a few times. The chain joins TRBV5-4 to TRBJ2-3; D is possibly TRBD2 (6 bases). Between the trimmed V and J ends, which lost 3 bases and 3 bases, there was a span of 14 bases. The length of the CDR3 is 15 residues. Germline V CDR1 and CDR2: SGHNT, YYREEE (reference sequence). The CDR3 loop is CASSSGLDGTDTQYF. DNA of the CDR3: TGTGCCAGCAGCTCGGGACTTGATGGAACAGATACGCAGTATTTT.

V and J are TRBV9 and TRBJ2-7, with D maybe TRBD2 (6 bases). The CDR3 loop spans 14 amino acids. Deletions cut 3 bases from V and 4 bases from J, with 14 bases between. CDR1 is SGDLS and CDR2 is YYNGEE in the germline V gene. The CDR3 DNA sequence: TGTGCCAGCAGCGGCGGGAACAGGATGTACGAGCAGTACTTC. As protein: CASSGGNRMYEQYF.

V is TRBV28 and J is TRBJ2-2, with 10 bases fitting TRBD2. V lost 6 bases, J lost 11 bases, and 12 bases stayed unmatched. The CDR3 has 15 amino acids. Germline V gene sequence: CDR1 MDHEN, CDR2 SYDVKM. The CDR3 loop is CASSEGGLAEKELFF. CDR3 in DNA: TGTGCCAGCAGCGAAGGAGGACTAGCGGAAAAAGAGCTGTTTTTT. Supplemented by reference TRBV28 and TRBJ2-2, the full variable domain reads DVKVTQSSRYLVKRTGEKVFLECVQDMDHENMFWYRQDPGLGLRLIYFSYDVKMKEKGDIPEGYSVSREKKERFSLILESASTNQTSMYLCASSEGGLAEKELFFGEGSRLTVL.

In its sample, this clone was seen a few times. The rearrangement links TRBV18 to TRBJ1-5; tentative D call: TRBD1 (6 bases). The germline V gene encodes CDR1 KGHSH and CDR2 LQKENI. Trimming left V 2 bases short and J 3 bases short, with 14 bases between. The CDR3 extends over 16 amino acids. CDR3 loop: CASSPGAGAINQPQHF. In nucleotides, the CDR3 is TGTGCCAGCTCACCAGGGGCAGGGGCGATCAATCAGCCCCAGCATTTT.

A word on this clone: At one end the junction does not follow the germline gene, possibly because of a read error. The chain joins TRBV28 to TRBJ2-4, with a possible D match to TRBD2 (5 bases). Germline V gene sequence: CDR1 MDHEN, CDR2 SYDVKM. The CDR3 covers 13 residues. The CDR3 spells CASNSRATNIQYF. The DNA for the CDR3 is TGTGCCAGCAATTCGAGGGCCACAAACATTCAGTACTTC.

This clone has just a few counts. J is TRBJ1-1 and V is TRBV11-1; D perhaps matches TRBD1 (5 bases). Germline CDR1 is SGHAT and CDR2 is FQDESV (reference sequence). CDR3 length: 15 amino acids. Trimming took off 7 bases at V and 5 bases at J, with 20 bases between the two ends. This chain's CDR3 is CASTYLYGGTTEAFF. DNA of the CDR3: TGTGCCAGCACCTACCTATATGGGGGGACGACTGAAGCTTTCTTT.

J is TRBJ1-1 and V is TRBV29-1, with 8 bases fitting TRBD1. J was trimmed by 3 bases and V by 3 bases; bases with no gene match: 3. This CDR3 has 13 residues. From germline, CDR1 is SQVTM and CDR2 ANQGSEA. CDR3 coding DNA: TGCAGCGTTGACGGACAGGGTTACACTGAAGCTTTCTTT. Its translation: CSVDGQGYTEAFF.

The rearrangement joins TRBV7-8 to TRBJ1-1; the D gene is possibly TRBD1 (6 bases). Trimming removed 1 base at V and 1 base at J, with 7 bases between. CDR3 length: 14 amino acids. Germline V gene data show CDR1 as SGHVS and CDR2 as FQNEAQ. In DNA, the CDR3 is TGTGCCAGCAGCTTAGGAGGGGGGAACACTGAAGCTTTCTTT. Protein: CASSLGGGNTEAFF.

This sequence joins TRBV7-9 and TRBJ2-2, with 7 bases matching TRBD1. Trimming at V came to 3 bases and at J to 4 bases, leaving 2 bases not matched to a gene. The germline gives CDR1 SEHNR, CDR2 FQNEAQ (reference sequence). The CDR3 extends over 14 amino acids. CDR3 in amino acids: CASSLAGGTGELFF. CDR3 DNA sequence: TGTGCCAGCAGCTTGGCAGGGGGCACCGGGGAGCTGTTTTTT.

The V gene is TRBV4-1, the J gene TRBJ1-5; D gene uncertain. V lost 0 bases and J 9 bases, leaving 12 bases between the germline ends. Germline V lookup: CDR1 MGHRA, CDR2 YSYEKL. The CDR3 runs 14 residues. The DNA for the CDR3 is TGCGCCAGCAGCCAAGATCCCGCAATCGGGCCCCAGCATTTT. Amino acids: CASSQDPAIGPQHF.

This clone appeared a few times. V and J are TRBV28 and TRBJ1-1; D may be TRBD1 (5 bases). Per germline, CDR1 MDHEN and CDR2 SYDVKM. The CDR3 covers 12 residues. The ends were cut back, 3 bases at V and 6 bases at J, with 8 bases in the middle. The CDR3 sequence: CASSLLGAEAFF. CDR3 nucleotides: TGTGCCAGCAGTTTGTTAGGGGCTGAAGCTTTCTTT.

The rearrangement links TRBV6-1 to TRBJ2-7; D perhaps matches TRBD1 (6 bases). Germline V gene data show CDR1 as MNHNS and CDR2 as SASEGT. This CDR3 is built from 14 residues. V lost 2 bases to trimming and J lost 4 bases, with 12 bases between them. The CDR3 protein is CASSESGRGYEQYF. The CDR3 DNA reads as TGTGCCAGCAGTGAATCTGGCAGGGGTTACGAGCAGTACTTC.

This clone was detected only a few times. The chain uses TRBV2 and TRBJ2-7; no reliable D call. Germline V gene lookup returns CDR1 SNHLY and CDR2 FYNNEI. The CDR3 is 12 residues long. Between the trimmed V and J ends, which lost 6 bases and 1 base, there was a span of 7 bases. Written as DNA, the CDR3 is TGTGCCAGCAGGGAGAGATCCTACGAGCAGTACTTC. Translating it yields CASRERSYEQYF.

This clone was detected only a few times. The V and J genes are TRBV19 and TRBJ1-4; 9 positions agree with TRBD1. CDR1 and CDR2 from the germline V gene are LNHDA and SQIVND (reference sequence). V dropped 5 bases and J dropped 8; count of bases not matched to a gene: 9. This CDR3 contains 15 residues. The DNA for the CDR3 is TGTGCCAGTAGTGCCATTGGGACAGGGCCCGAAAAACTGTTTTTT. Translating gives CASSAIGTGPEKLFF.

In this sample, this clone turned up a few times. This chain uses TRBV5-1 with TRBJ2-7; 13 nucleotides align to TRBD2. CDR1 and CDR2 (germline): SGHRS, YFSETQ. V gave up 3 bases and J gave up 4 bases; unmatched junction bases: 4. The CDR3 has 15 amino acids. The CDR3 region is CASSSGLAGPYEQYF. The CDR3 DNA is TGCGCCAGCAGCTCGGGACTAGCGGGACCTTACGAGCAGTACTTC.